The clone carrying this T cell receptor beta chain was detected once. Antigen: not known. The donors were healthy bone marrow donors. V gave up 9 bases and J gave up 6 bases; unmatched junction bases: 5. Per germline, CDR1 LNHDA and CDR2 SQIVND (reference sequence). This CDR3 has 12 residues. These data originate in a study of cytomegalovirus exposure and HLA in healthy donors. General study points: In a later analysis, a missense DCLRE1C variant was linked to TCR beta V- and J-gene trimming. Available immune exposure information covered CMV serostatus only.

The PCR used 60 Vbeta and 13 Jbeta primers. Clones were sequenced by immunoSEQ multiplex PCR, and TCRdb holds only the in-frame ones, with some missing. Of 95,000 to 100,000 clones in the sample, roughly 76% were seen once. The specimen sequenced was PBMCs. The V call is TRBV19, the J call TRBJ1-2; 9 nucleotides line up with TRBD1. The clonotype originates from a man aged 35-49 years in good health and CMV-seronegative. For the CDR3, the DNA is TGTGCCAGCAAACAGGGGGCCGATGGCTACACCTTC. Translated: CASKQGADGYTF.